This T cell receptor (beta chain) was sequenced during a study of shared clonotypes between healthy human individuals (dated by TCRdb to between 2020 and 2021). With respect to the entire study: The cohort included three men and a couple of women between 18 and 49 years of age. To increase sequencing depth and limit assay-specific biases, TCR repertoire library preparation and sequencing were carried out by different laboratories using diverse techniques. Per donor, leukapheresis produced somewhere between about 0.9 and 9 billion PBMCs. The study deeply sequenced blood TCR repertoires of about 5 healthy adults to estimate repertoire size and the extent of clonotype sharing between individuals. For each donor, CD4 naive and CD4 memory were each given three plates, CD8 naive was given two plates, and CD8 memory was given one plate.

Using the deep immunoSEQ assay, multiplex PCR amplified TCR CDR3 regions from genomic DNA. Extracted genomic DNA from each cell subset was spread evenly across all wells of several immunoSEQ 96-well plates, with each plate serving as a replicate. For sorted subsets, around 200 ng genomic DNA, equal to 30,000 or so T cell genomes, was loaded into each replicate PCR. Purified libraries were measured with a Qubit 3.0 fluorometer, size-checked on a Bioanalyzer 2100, and measured again with the KAPA Library Quantification kit. A separate single-read 150-cycle Illumina NextSeq 550 flow cell was used to sequence each immunoSEQ 96-well plate. Processing in the source paper ran as follows. Because the immunoSEQ output held only junctional sequences and lacked quality scores, the filtering could not match the filtering applied to full-length reads. Sequences were annotated with PyIR, a Python wrapper for IgBLAST v1.9, using IMGT germline references to assign V/J genes and CDR3. Any read was removed if the V/J assignment was weak (E-value above 1e-6), the CDR3 was missing, or the read contained stop codons, out-of-frame junctions, or ambiguous translated residues. V3J clonotypes were defined by identical inferred V gene, J gene, and CDR3 amino acid sequence. Percentage overlap between repertoires was calculated by dividing the number of shared unique clonotypes by the size of the smaller repertoire. RTK rarefaction, the Chao1 estimator, and Recon v2.1 estimates of unobserved clonotypes were used to assess repertoire richness. Generation probabilities for all TCRbeta clonotypes obtained by the gDNA method from four donors were computed using OLGA. Not all clones reach the TCRdb copy of this immuneACCESS table, which keeps in-frame sequences only. Checked studies attribute under half of the gap to unresolved V genes and leave the rest unexplained. V, J and clone size are taken as reported in that table, and D and trimming were inferred from the DNA itself. The sample table lists hundreds of thousands of clones, 55% to 85% of them with a count of one. Together, the top ten hold around 2% of the sample.

The donors were healthy, HIV-negative adults with no recently reported acute infections or vaccinations. All donors were Caucasian adults living in Nashville, Tennessee, USA. Magnetic negative selection was used to enrich CD4+ T cells, after which naive cells were positively selected on CD45RA and the negative fraction became the memory subset. Blood was collected by leukapheresis, and PBMCs were isolated by Ficoll-Histopaque density gradient centrifugation and then cryopreserved in liquid nitrogen vapor phase. Purity and quantity of every magnetically sorted T cell population were checked by analytical flow cytometry. Genomic DNA was isolated from each sorted fraction and quantified by UV absorbance on a Nanodrop 2000c. Taken from cysteine to phenylalanine, the CDR3 has 12 residues. Just the 36-base CDR3 DNA is kept, in frame starting at base 1. V sheds 6 bases and J sheds 4 bases, leaving 9 bases between their ends. CDR1 and CDR2, looked up from the germline V gene, are ENHRY and SYGVKD.

Overall study outcomes, separate from this receptor: Even with the large sequencing depth, rarefaction of the sorted-subset datasets indicated that sequencing was incomplete. Compared with non-shared clonotypes, the clonotypes found in all four sorted-subset donors had higher generation probabilities. Larger estimated clonotype richness was generally found for naive subsets than for memory subsets. The small number of donors limited the genetic and exposure-history diversity represented. Pairwise subsampling indicated that sequencing depth was expected to affect the degree of clonotype sharing among donors. Only blood was sampled, and tissue TCR repertoires likely differ from those in blood. About 5% of naive CD4, approximately 3.7% of naive CD8, around 2.3% of memory CD4, and over 0.35% of memory CD8 clonotypes were shared across a few donors.

This clone was detected only a few times. The antigen it binds to is not known. The record has no base qualities; no much larger clone is one base away. The TCR originated in a woman aged 30 to 39 in good health. Sequencing was carried out using memory CD4+ T cells sorted from blood. In light of the paper, this sample's cell subset or site label describes: CD45RA-negative fraction. The chain is assembled from TRBV10-3 and TRBJ1-2, with the D gene uncertain. In nucleotides, the sequence is TGTGCCATCAGCCCGGGCCGCTATGGCTACACCTTC. It is translated as CAISPGRYGYTF.